The clone carrying this T cell receptor beta chain has a handful of counts. As yet, its antigen is unknown. The data were taken from a study of blood T cells in healthy people across ages. The study, taken as a whole, reports: Changes in expanded clonotypes were possibly confounded, as the CMV status of donors was unknown.

The CDR3 loop spans 18 amino acids. The ends lost 2 bases at V and 0 bases at J; junction bases unmatched: 9. Germline values: CDR1 MNHEY, CDR2 SVGEGT. The second PCR ran about 6 to 11 cycles with a sample-barcoded 5' primer and J-beta primers. From the 5' RACE reads, TCRdb called clonotypes with MiXCR, one entry per CDR3 protein. The sample has about a million distinct CDR3 sequences, approximately 50% seen once. The chain is built from TRBV6-2 or TRBV6-3 and TRBJ1-5, with 8 bases aligning to TRBD1. The receptor was isolated from a woman in her fifties or sixties in good health. Sequences were obtained from blood. Here the CDR3 reads CASSYSPGQGYSNQPQHF. CDR3 sequence (DNA): TGTGCCAGCAGTTACAGCCCCGGACAGGGATATAGCAATCAGCCCCAGCATTTT.